The next 32 T cell receptor beta chains were all read from a single sample in a study of chemoradiotherapy in HPV16-positive cancers. Sequenced by immunoSEQ multiplex PCR; TCRdb stores in-frame clones only, minus some. The sample includes around 68,000 clones, almost 90% of them seen just once. The sample here was blood, taken from a patient who underwent chemoradiotherapy. The receptors come from a human donor with HPV-associated anogenital cancer.

J is TRBJ1-6 and V is TRBV27; D is unclear. Germline values: CDR1 MNHEY, CDR2 SMNVEV (reference sequence). V shed 4 bases and J shed 2 bases, with 3 bases lying between them. This CDR3 region has 13 residues. The CDR3 DNA reads TGTGCCAGCAGTTCTACCTATAATTCACCCCTCCACTTT. This gives the protein CASSSTYNSPLHF.

The genes are TRBV7-2 and TRBJ2-2; 9 nucleotides align to TRBD1. V gave up 2 bases and J gave up 7 bases; unmatched junction bases: 5. This CDR3 region has 15 residues. The germline gives CDR1 SGHTA, CDR2 FQGNSA. CDR3 protein: CASSLMGQGIGELFF. CDR3 DNA sequence: TGTGCCAGCAGCTTAATGGGACAGGGAATCGGGGAGCTGTTTTTT.

The rearrangement joins TRBV4-1 to TRBJ1-1; no firm D call. The ends were cut back, 8 bases at V and 7 bases at J, with 14 bases in the middle. The CDR3 runs to 12 residues. CDR1 and CDR2 from the germline V gene are MGHRA and YSYEKL. CDR3 bases: TGCGCCAGCGGCGCGGTGGGTGGTGAAGCTTTCTTT. It encodes CASGAVGGEAFF.

This rearrangement joins TRBV13 to TRBJ1-2; TRBD1 might be the D (5 bases). V lost 0 bases to trimming and J lost 7 bases, with 18 bases between them. The CDR3 has 16 amino acids. CDR1 is PRHDT, CDR2 FYEKMQ, per germline (reference sequence). CDR3 residues: CASSLGPQGNLAGYTF. CDR3 DNA: TGTGCCAGCAGCTTAGGGCCCCAGGGAAATCTGGCTGGCTACACCTTC.

DNA for the CDR3: TGTGCCAGCAGCTTAGCGCTAGGGACTTACAATGAGCAGTTCTTC. Protein product: CASSLALGTYNEQFF. The rearrangement joins TRBV7-9 to TRBJ2-1, with D possibly matching TRBD2 (6 bases). V gave up 0 bases and J gave up 4 bases, with 10 bases separating them. The CDR3 consists of 15 residues. Germline-derived CDR1 and CDR2 are SEHNR and FQNEAQ (reference sequence).

This clone was detected once. The chain carries TRBV30 and TRBJ1-2; 7 bases align to TRBD1. V shed 2 bases and J 4 bases; nucleotides not matched to a gene: 10. CDR3 length equals 15 residues. From germline, CDR1 is GTSNPN and CDR2 SVGIG (reference sequence). In nucleotides, the CDR3 is TGTGCCTGGAGTAGCAGGGGGTTGGGGGCCTATGGCTACACCTTC. Its protein is CAWSSRGLGAYGYTF.

The rearrangement joins TRBV19 to TRBJ1-5; possibly TRBD1 for D (5 bases). Deletions cut 7 bases from V and 4 bases from J, with 11 bases between. The CDR3 spans 13 residues. The germline V gene has CDR1 LNHDA and CDR2 SQIVND (reference sequence). The CDR3 spells CASIGVENQPQHF. The CDR3 DNA reads TGTGCCAGTATAGGGGTGGAAAATCAGCCCCAGCATTTT.

The rearrangement links TRBV6-1 to TRBJ2-2, with D possibly matching TRBD2 (5 bases). Trimming left V 4 bases short and J 3 bases short, with 18 bases between. Germline V gene data show CDR1 as MNHNS and CDR2 as SASEGT. The CDR3 is 17 amino acids. CDR3 sequence (DNA): TGTGCCAGCAGTGTAGAGGGTCTGGGTTTCGACACCGGGGAGCTGTTTTTT. Its protein is CASSVEGLGFDTGELFF.

The genes are TRBV9 and TRBJ2-2; no clear D gene. The CDR3 has 13 amino acids. The germline CDR1 and CDR2 sequences are SGDLS and YYNGEE. V was clipped by 4 bases and J by 2 bases, with 6 bases between them. Written as DNA, the CDR3 is TGTGCCAGCAGCACCATAAACACCGGGGAGCTGTTTTTT. Translated: CASSTINTGELFF.

J is TRBJ2-7 and V is TRBV28; no firm D call. The ends were cut back, 2 bases at V and 4 bases at J, with 6 bases in the middle. Germline CDR1 reads MDHEN; CDR2 reads SYDVKM. The CDR3 spans 12 residues. The CDR3 DNA reads TGTGCCAGCAGTTTACTGATATACGAGCAGTACTTC. This translates into CASSLLIYEQYF. The full variable domain, with the rest looked up from reference TRBV28 and TRBJ2-7, is DVKVTQSSRYLVKRTGEKVFLECVQDMDHENMFWYRQDPGLGLRLIYFSYDVKMKEKGDIPEGYSVSREKKERFSLILESASTNQTSMYLCASSLLIYEQYFGPGTRLTVT.

V and J are TRBV14 and TRBJ2-2; 7 positions match TRBD1. In germline, CDR1 is SGHDN, CDR2 FVKESK. The CDR3 is 15 amino acids. After removal of 5 bases from V and 6 bases from J, the junction contained 9 bases not matched to a gene. Written as DNA, the CDR3 is TGTGCCAGCAGCGGGAGACAGGGAGTAGCCGGGGAGCTGTTTTTT. Its protein product is CASSGRQGVAGELFF.

This clone appeared a few times. The chain carries TRBV10-3 and TRBJ2-5; D unclear. Germline V gene sequence: CDR1 ENHRY, CDR2 SYGVKD. The CDR3 runs to 11 residues. V lost 3 bases and J 5 bases, leaving 4 bases between the germline ends. CDR3 nucleotide sequence: TGTGCCATCAGTGATTACGAGACCCAGTACTTC. Protein product: CAISDYETQYF.

The DNA for the CDR3 is TGTGCCAGCAGTGACACTAGCTCGGCCTACAATGAGCAGTTCTTC. Its protein is CASSDTSSAYNEQFF. This chain joins TRBV6-6 and TRBJ2-1; D may be TRBD2 (6 bases). The CDR3 spans 15 residues. Germline assignment: CDR1 MNHNY and CDR2 SVGAGI (reference sequence). V gave up 5 bases and J gave up 2 bases, with 13 bases separating them.

V gene TRBV27 combines with J gene TRBJ1-2, with D uncertain. Germline V lookup: CDR1 MNHEY, CDR2 SMNVEV (reference sequence). This CDR3 comprises 14 residues. V lost 0 bases to trimming and J lost 4 bases, with 9 bases between them. The CDR3 nucleotides are TGTGCCAGCAGTTTATCGGTTGAGGGCTATGGCTACACCTTC. This sequence encodes CASSLSVEGYGYTF.

The chain joins TRBV5-1 to TRBJ2-5; D unclear. Germline V gene lookup returns CDR1 SGHRS and CDR2 YFSETQ. This CDR3 comprises 13 residues. V lost 5 bases to trimming and J lost 1 base, with 9 bases between them. As DNA, the CDR3 is TGCGCCAGCAGTCCCCCAGGCCAAGAGACCCAGTACTTC. It specifies CASSPPGQETQYF.

V and J are TRBV6-1 and TRBJ2-3; no definite D call. The V gene lost 2 bases and the J gene lost 3 bases, with 21 bases spanning the gap. From germline, CDR1 is MNHNS and CDR2 SASEGT. The CDR3 totals 18 residues. The CDR3 reads CASSEPIWIRSRTDTQYF. CDR3 bases: TGTGCCAGCAGTGAACCAATCTGGATTCGAAGCCGGACAGATACGCAGTATTTT.

The V call is TRBV27, the J call TRBJ2-3; a possible D gene is TRBD2 (5 bases). Deletions cut 3 bases from V and 2 bases from J, with 9 bases between. This CDR3 contains 14 residues. Germline V gives CDR1 MNHEY, CDR2 SMNVEV (reference sequence). The CDR3 DNA follows: TGTGCCAGCAGTTTGACTAAAGCCACAGATACGCAGTATTTT. Its protein product is CASSLTKATDTQYF.

The V gene is TRBV19, the J gene TRBJ2-1; either TRBD1 or TRBD2 may supply D (6 bases each). Germline assignment: CDR1 LNHDA and CDR2 SQIVND (reference sequence). Between the trimmed V and J ends, which lost 4 bases and 3 bases, there was a span of 10 bases. The CDR3 is 14 residues long. DNA of the CDR3: TGTGCCAGTAGTAACGGGGGCGACTACAATGAGCAGTTCTTC. Its protein is CASSNGGDYNEQFF.

The rearrangement links TRBV5-6 to TRBJ2-7; tentatively, D is TRBD1 (6 bases). V was shortened by 4 bases and J by 4 bases, with 27 bases between the two germline ends. Germline V CDR1 and CDR2: SGHDT, YYEEEE. The CDR3 consists of 18 residues. The CDR3 DNA is TGTGCCAGCAGCCGGACCGACAGGTTCTCAAACGTTCCTTACGAGCAGTACTTC. Translated, it gives CASSRTDRFSNVPYEQYF.

V gene TRBV28 combines with J gene TRBJ1-2; D is possibly TRBD1 (6 bases). Germline V gene sequence: CDR1 MDHEN, CDR2 SYDVKM. V shed 6 bases and J shed 4 bases, with 18 bases lying between them. The length of the CDR3 is 15 residues. CDR3 protein: CASSSTTQGSYGYTF. The CDR3 coding sequence is TGTGCCAGCAGCTCTACGACCCAGGGGAGCTATGGCTACACCTTC.

V and J are TRBV28 and TRBJ2-7, with D possibly TRBD2 on 6 matching bases. This CDR3 contains 13 residues. Trimming removed 10 bases at V and 2 bases at J, with 15 bases between. CDR1 MDHEN and CDR2 SYDVKM come from the germline V gene. The CDR3 loop is CATRGTLTYEQYF. The CDR3 DNA sequence: TGTGCCACCCGTGGGACTCTCACCTACGAGCAGTACTTC.

This rearrangement joins TRBV19 to TRBJ1-2, with D perhaps matching TRBD1 (6 bases). Between the trimmed V and J ends, which lost 5 bases and 3 bases, there was a span of 13 bases. The CDR3 is made up of 14 amino acids. Germline CDR1 is LNHDA and CDR2 is SQIVND (reference sequence). The CDR3 sequence is CASSPDRNYYGYTF. CDR3 DNA: TGTGCCAGTAGTCCGGACAGAAACTACTATGGCTACACCTTC.

This rearrangement joins TRBV20-1 to TRBJ2-7; D gene ambiguous. This CDR3 contains 11 residues. V shed 3 bases and J shed 10 bases, with 13 bases lying between them. CDR1 is DFQATT, CDR2 SNEGSKA, per germline (reference sequence). DNA for the CDR3: TGCAGTGCTAGCGACCCCCGGCAACAGTACTTC. This gives the protein CSASDPRQQYF.

This clone was observed a handful of times. V is TRBV27 and J is TRBJ1-5; TRBD1 is a possible D gene (5 bases). V was clipped by 3 bases and J by 4 bases, with 10 bases between them. The CDR3 sequence is 14 residues long. Germline CDR1 MNHEY, CDR2 SMNVEV (reference sequence). CDR3 DNA sequence: TGTGCCAGCAGTTTTGGTCGGGGGAATCAGCCCCAGCATTTT. Translation: CASSFGRGNQPQHF.

With respect to this clone: Mismatch with germline at one junction end may stem from a read error. The CDR3 DNA reads as TGTGCCAGCACCTTGGGGGGGACAGGGCATCAGCCCCAGCATTTT. Its protein product is CASTLGGTGHQPQHF. The V call is TRBV5-6, the J call TRBJ1-5, with 9 bases matching TRBD1. This CDR3 region has 15 residues. CDR1 is SGHDT and CDR2 is YYEEEE in the germline V gene.

A remark on this clone: One junction end disagrees with the germline gene, perhaps due to a read error. V gene TRBV5-1 combines with J gene TRBJ1-4; D is possibly TRBD1 (5 bases). The CDR3 runs 15 residues. The germline V gene has CDR1 SGHRS and CDR2 YFSETQ. DNA for the CDR3: TGCGCCAGCAGCTTGGCCGGAGGGGCTAAGGAAAAACTGTTTTTT. Amino acids: CASSLAGGAKEKLFF.

This chain uses TRBV7-9 with TRBJ1-1; D is ambiguous. The germline CDR1 and CDR2 sequences are SEHNR and FQNEAQ (reference sequence). This CDR3 spans 14 amino acids. The V end lost 5 bases, the J end lost 0 bases, and 10 bases lay between the germline ends. CDR3 residues: CASSPRVMNTEAFF. The CDR3 DNA reads TGTGCCAGCAGCCCTAGAGTTATGAACACTGAAGCTTTCTTT.

V gene TRBV4-2 combines with J gene TRBJ1-2; D ambiguous. Germline values: CDR1 LGHNA, CDR2 YNFKEQ. This CDR3 comprises 13 residues. The V end lost 2 bases, the J end lost 4 bases, and 8 bases lay between the germline ends. CDR3 bases: TGTGCCAGCAGCCAAACTTCCCGCTATGGCTACACCTTC. It specifies CASSQTSRYGYTF.

This clone is a singleton in its sample. The V gene is TRBV2, the J gene TRBJ2-2; no definite D call. V lost 4 bases, J lost 1 base, and 10 bases lay in between. The CDR3 totals 15 residues. Germline V gene sequence: CDR1 SNHLY, CDR2 FYNNEI. The CDR3 nucleotides are TGTGCCAGCAGTGGCGGCCTAGAGAACACCGGGGAGCTGTTTTTT. Residues: CASSGGLENTGELFF. Complete variable domain (other parts from reference TRBV2 and TRBJ2-2): EPEVTQTPSHQVTQMGQEVILRCVPISNHLYFYWYRQILGQKVEFLVSFYNNEISEKSEIFDDQFSVERPDGSNFTLKIRSTKLEDSAMYFCASSGGLENTGELFFGEGSRLTVL.

The CDR3 loop is CASSQDGLATDTQYF. In nucleotides, the CDR3 is TGTGCCAGCAGCCAGGATGGACTAGCGACAGATACGCAGTATTTT. V usage is TRBV14 and J usage is TRBJ2-3; 9 nucleotides agree with TRBD2. Looked up from germline, CDR1 is SGHDN and CDR2 is FVKESK. V was clipped by 3 bases and J by 3 bases; unmatched bases: 4. This CDR3 region has 15 residues.

This chain links TRBV18 with TRBJ1-6; 8 nucleotides match TRBD1. Germline V gives CDR1 KGHSH, CDR2 LQKENI. CDR3 length: 17 amino acids. V trimming: 5 bases; J trimming: 0 bases; junction bases outside the gene matches: 6. CDR3 in amino acids: CASSATGDSSYNSPLHF. Written as DNA, the CDR3 is TGTGCCAGCTCAGCGACAGGGGATAGCTCCTATAATTCACCCCTCCACTTT. The whole variable domain, filled in from reference TRBV18 and TRBJ1-6, reads NAGVMQNPRHLVRRRGQEARLRCSPMKGHSHVYWYRQLPEEGLKFMVYLQKENIIDESGMPKERFSAEFPKEGPSILRIQQVVRGDSAAYFCASSATGDSSYNSPLHFGNGTRLTVT.

The V and J genes are TRBV5-1 and TRBJ2-2, with D possibly being TRBD1 (6 bases). Germline V gene lookup returns CDR1 SGHRS and CDR2 YFSETQ. This CDR3 contains 15 residues. The germline V and J ends were trimmed by 0 bases and 5 bases, with 11 bases remaining between them. CDR3 coding DNA: TGCGCCAGCAGCTTGGTAACAGGGAGAACCGGGGAGCTGTTTTTT. Protein: CASSLVTGRTGELFF. The variable domain in full, completed from reference TRBV5-1 and TRBJ2-2, reads KAGVTQTPRYLIKTRGQQVTLSCSPISGHRSVSWYQQTPGQGLQFLFEYFSETQRNKGNFPGRFSGRQFSNSRSEMNVSTLELGDSALYLCASSLVTGRTGELFFGEGSRLTVL.